These 3 T cell receptor beta chains originate from one sample sequenced in a study of T cell changes during pregnancy in multiple sclerosis. Here immunoSEQ multiplex PCR was the method, and the copy in TCRdb shows in-frame clones only, minus some. The table records 50,000 to 65,000 clones, approximately 94% of them present only once. The sample consisted of CD8+ T cells from peripheral blood mononuclear cells, taken in the second trimester of pregnancy. These receptors were collected from a female donor with multiple sclerosis, enrolled in a pregnancy study.

The table lists this clone with a count of one. The rearrangement joins TRBV4-1 to TRBJ2-3, with D perhaps TRBD2 (5 bases). The CDR3 consists of 16 residues. Per germline, CDR1 MGHRA and CDR2 YSYEKL. V was trimmed by 5 bases and J by 2 bases, leaving 17 bases between them. CDR3 sequence reads: CASSSRTGIYTDTQYF. The CDR3, as DNA: TGCGCCAGCAGCTCACGGACGGGAATTTACACAGATACGCAGTATTTT.

V is TRBV2 and J is TRBJ2-1, with 9 bases aligning to TRBD2. This CDR3 has 16 amino acids. After removal of 3 bases from V and 9 bases from J, the junction contained 12 bases not matched to a gene. The germline V gene has CDR1 SNHLY and CDR2 FYNNEI. The CDR3: CASSDLAGGPFGEQFF. CDR3 bases: TGTGCCAGCAGTGACTTGGCGGGAGGGCCTTTCGGTGAGCAGTTCTTC.

The V and J genes are TRBV19 and TRBJ2-4; 7 nucleotides align to TRBD1. The CDR3 is 14 residues long. V gave up 10 bases and J gave up 8 bases; unmatched junction bases: 14. In germline, CDR1 is LNHDA, CDR2 SQIVND (reference sequence). The CDR3 reads CATPEYDREDIQYF. The DNA for the CDR3 is TGTGCCACCCCAGAATATGACAGGGAAGACATTCAGTACTTC.